Listed below are T cell receptor beta chains from one sample, sequenced in a study of T cell changes during pregnancy in multiple sclerosis. Method: immunoSEQ multiplex PCR; TCRdb's copy keeps in-frame clones and lacks some. The sample records 35,000 to 50,000 clones, around nine tenths being singletons. This sample comprised CD4+ T cells from peripheral blood mononuclear cells, obtained after pregnancy. These receptors were collected from a female donor with multiple sclerosis, enrolled in a pregnancy study. Each CDR3 is given with its conserved first and last residue. The D gene is left open where the match is weak. Only part of the rows carry a size: once, few, many, or a class if the clone is expanded.

D gene: NA; V gene: TRBV5-1; J gene: TRBJ1-5; clone size: few; CDR3 length: 15; CDR3 DNA: TGCGCCAGCAGCTCAGAACCGGGACTCAATCAGCCCCAGCATTTT; CDR3 protein: CASSSEPGLNQPQHF
D gene: TRBD1; V gene: TRBV2; J gene: TRBJ1-5; clone size: NA; CDR3 length: 18; CDR3 DNA: TGTGCCAGCAGTGGGCTTTGGGACAGGGGGCCCCGGAGGGGATCCCAGCATTTT; CDR3 protein: CASSGLWDRGPRRGSQHF
D gene: NA; V gene: TRBV10-1; J gene: TRBJ2-5; clone size: NA; CDR3 length: 18; CDR3 DNA: TGCGCCAGCAGTGAGTCGTCACGTTACAGGGTTAATAGTGAGACCCAGTACTTC; CDR3 protein: CASSESSRYRVNSETQYF
D gene: TRBD2; V gene: TRBV7-3; J gene: TRBJ2-2; clone size: NA; CDR3 length: 16; CDR3 DNA: TGTGCCAGCAGCCGAACTAGCGGGGGGCCAGGCAGGGAGCTGTTTTTT; CDR3 protein: CASSRTSGGPGRELFF
D gene: NA; V gene: TRBV29-1; J gene: TRBJ2-1; clone size: NA; CDR3 length: 12; CDR3 DNA: TGCAGCGTTGATCATTTTGACAATGAGCAGTTCTTC; CDR3 protein: CSVDHFDNEQFF
D gene: NA; V gene: TRBV30; J gene: TRBJ1-1; clone size: NA; CDR3 length: 12; CDR3 DNA: TGTGCCTGGAGTGAGAGGCACACTGAAGCTTTCTTT; CDR3 protein: CAWSERHTEAFF
D gene: TRBD1; V gene: TRBV7-2; J gene: TRBJ2-2; clone size: NA; CDR3 length: 14; CDR3 DNA: TGTGCCAGCAGCCGAAACAGGGGTGCCGGGGAGCTGTTTTTT; CDR3 protein: CASSRNRGAGELFF
D gene: NA; V gene: TRBV5-6; J gene: TRBJ1-5; clone size: once; CDR3 length: 16; CDR3 DNA: TGTGCCAGCAGCTCTCGACAGGTTCTAAGCAATCAGCCCCAGCATTTT; CDR3 protein: CASSSRQVLSNQPQHF
D gene: NA; V gene: TRBV6-1; J gene: TRBJ1-5; clone size: NA; CDR3 length: 14; CDR3 DNA: TGTGCCAGCAGCGAGGGAGAGAGCAATCAGCCCCAGCATTTT; CDR3 protein: CASSEGESNQPQHF
D gene: TRBD2; V gene: TRBV18; J gene: TRBJ2-1; clone size: NA; CDR3 length: 15; CDR3 DNA: TGTGCCAGCTCACCTTCGGCGGGGGGGCGCAATGAGCAGTTCTTC; CDR3 protein: CASSPSAGGRNEQFF
D gene: NA; V gene: TRBV10-3; J gene: TRBJ1-2; clone size: NA; CDR3 length: 14; CDR3 DNA: TGTGCCATCAGGCGTACGGCCACGAGGAGTGGCTACACCTTC; CDR3 protein: CAIRRTATRSGYTF
D gene: NA; V gene: TRBV5-1; J gene: TRBJ1-1; clone size: NA; CDR3 length: 14; CDR3 DNA: TGCGCCAGCAGCAGGACGGGAATCGGCACTGAAGCTTTCTTT; CDR3 protein: CASSRTGIGTEAFF
D gene: NA; V gene: TRBV27; J gene: TRBJ1-6; clone size: NA; CDR3 length: 21; CDR3 DNA: TGTGCCAGCACCTCAACCAGGGAGTGGATTGGGACAAGCTCCTATAATTCACCCCTCCACTTT; CDR3 protein: CASTSTREWIGTSSYNSPLHF
D gene: TRBD1; V gene: TRBV18; J gene: TRBJ2-3; clone size: NA; CDR3 length: 13; CDR3 DNA: TGTGCCAGCTCACCAAGGGGGCCGGATGCGCAGTATTTT; CDR3 protein: CASSPRGPDAQYF
D gene: NA; V gene: TRBV10-2; J gene: TRBJ1-3; clone size: NA; CDR3 length: 17; CDR3 DNA: TGCGCCAGCAGTGATGCCCGCGCTGCGGACTCTGGAAACACCATATATTTT; CDR3 protein: CASSDARAADSGNTIYF
D gene: NA; V gene: TRBV4-3; J gene: TRBJ2-7; clone size: once; CDR3 length: 16; CDR3 DNA: TGCGCCAGCAGCCAAGATCTAAGACGGGTGTCCTACGAGCAGTACTTC; CDR3 protein: CASSQDLRRVSYEQYF
D gene: NA; V gene: TRBV30; J gene: TRBJ1-1; clone size: NA; CDR3 length: 13; CDR3 DNA: TGTGCCTGGAAAACGGGGGGTGGCACTGAAGCTTTCTTT; CDR3 protein: CAWKTGGGTEAFF
D gene: TRBD2; V gene: TRBV6-1; J gene: TRBJ2-4; clone size: NA; CDR3 length: 15; CDR3 DNA: TGTGCCAGCAGTGTCCATTCGGCGGGGGAAAACATTCAGTACTTC; CDR3 protein: CASSVHSAGENIQYF
D gene: NA; V gene: TRBV7-2; J gene: TRBJ1-4; clone size: NA; CDR3 length: 14; CDR3 DNA: TGTGCCAGCAGCTTACAGGGTTTTAATGAAAAACTGTTTTTT; CDR3 protein: CASSLQGFNEKLFF
D gene: NA; V gene: TRBV7-9; J gene: TRBJ2-2; clone size: NA; CDR3 length: 17; CDR3 DNA: TGTGCCAGCAGCTTAGGCAGGACATCCTCGAACACCGGGGAGCTGTTTTTT; CDR3 protein: CASSLGRTSSNTGELFF
D gene: NA; V gene: TRBV28; J gene: TRBJ1-2; clone size: NA; CDR3 length: 15; CDR3 DNA: TGTGCCAGCAGTTTATATGGAGGGGTAAACTATGGCTACACCTTC; CDR3 protein: CASSLYGGVNYGYTF
D gene: TRBD2; V gene: TRBV5-1; J gene: TRBJ2-1; clone size: NA; CDR3 length: 18; CDR3 DNA: TGCGCCAGCAGCTTGTCGGGGACTAGCGGGGCAACCTACAATGAGCAGTTCTTC; CDR3 protein: CASSLSGTSGATYNEQFF
D gene: TRBD2; V gene: TRBV7-3; J gene: TRBJ2-5; clone size: NA; CDR3 length: 15; CDR3 DNA: TGTGCCAGCAGCACAGGACTAGCGATGGGGGAGACCCAGTACTTC; CDR3 protein: CASSTGLAMGETQYF
D gene: NA; V gene: TRBV7-2; J gene: TRBJ1-6; clone size: NA; CDR3 length: 14; CDR3 DNA: TGTGCCAGCAGCTTAGAGAACACGAATTCACCCCTCCACTTT; CDR3 protein: CASSLENTNSPLHF
D gene: TRBD1; V gene: TRBV19; J gene: TRBJ1-5; clone size: NA; CDR3 length: 17; CDR3 DNA: TGTGCCAGTAGTATATTTTGGACAGGGGTGGGCAATCAGCCCCAGCATTTT; CDR3 protein: CASSIFWTGVGNQPQHF
D gene: NA; V gene: TRBV7-2; J gene: TRBJ2-3; clone size: NA; CDR3 length: 14; CDR3 DNA: TGTGCCAGCAGCTTAGCGTGGGCTTCAGATACGCAGTATTTT; CDR3 protein: CASSLAWASDTQYF
D gene: TRBD1; V gene: TRBV9; J gene: TRBJ1-2; clone size: NA; CDR3 length: 15; CDR3 DNA: TGTGCCAGCAGGGGGGCGGGACAGGGTGGCTATGGCTACACCTTC; CDR3 protein: CASRGAGQGGYGYTF
D gene: NA; V gene: TRBV4-1; J gene: TRBJ1-2; clone size: NA; CDR3 length: 16; CDR3 DNA: TGCGCCAGCAGCCAAGATAGAGTAGTAAGAACCTATGGCTACACCTTC; CDR3 protein: CASSQDRVVRTYGYTF